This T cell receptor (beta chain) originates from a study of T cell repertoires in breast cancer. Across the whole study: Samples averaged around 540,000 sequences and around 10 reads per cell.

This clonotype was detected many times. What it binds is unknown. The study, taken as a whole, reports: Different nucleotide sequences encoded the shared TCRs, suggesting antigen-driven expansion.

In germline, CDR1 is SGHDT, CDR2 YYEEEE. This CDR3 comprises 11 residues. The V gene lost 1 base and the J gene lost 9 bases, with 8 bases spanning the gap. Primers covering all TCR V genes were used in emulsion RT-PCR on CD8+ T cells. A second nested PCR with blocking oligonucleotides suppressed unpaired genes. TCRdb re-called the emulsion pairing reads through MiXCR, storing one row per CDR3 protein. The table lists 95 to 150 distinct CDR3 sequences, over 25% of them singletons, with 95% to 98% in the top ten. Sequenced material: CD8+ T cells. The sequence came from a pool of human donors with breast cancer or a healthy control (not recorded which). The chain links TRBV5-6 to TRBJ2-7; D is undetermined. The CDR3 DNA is TGTGCCAGCAGCTTGTCGGACGCGCAGTACTTC. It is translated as CASSLSDAQYF.